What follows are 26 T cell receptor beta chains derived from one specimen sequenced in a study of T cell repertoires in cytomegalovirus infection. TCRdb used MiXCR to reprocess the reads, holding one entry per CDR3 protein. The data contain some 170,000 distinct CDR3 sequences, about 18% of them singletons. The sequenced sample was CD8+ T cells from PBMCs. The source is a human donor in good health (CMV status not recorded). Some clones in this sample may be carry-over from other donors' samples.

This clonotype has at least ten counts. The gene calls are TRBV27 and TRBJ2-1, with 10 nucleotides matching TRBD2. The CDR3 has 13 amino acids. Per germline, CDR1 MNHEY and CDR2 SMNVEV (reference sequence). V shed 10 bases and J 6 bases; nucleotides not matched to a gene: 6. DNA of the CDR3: TGTGCCACTCGACTAGCGGGTATCAATGAGCAGTTCTTC. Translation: CATRLAGINEQFF.

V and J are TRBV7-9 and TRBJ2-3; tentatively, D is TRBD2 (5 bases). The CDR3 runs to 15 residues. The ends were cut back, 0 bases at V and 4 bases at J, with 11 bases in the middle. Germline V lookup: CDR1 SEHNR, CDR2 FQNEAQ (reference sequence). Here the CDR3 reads CASSLARAIPDTQYF. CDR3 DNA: TGTGCCAGCAGCTTAGCGCGGGCTATCCCAGATACGCAGTATTTT.

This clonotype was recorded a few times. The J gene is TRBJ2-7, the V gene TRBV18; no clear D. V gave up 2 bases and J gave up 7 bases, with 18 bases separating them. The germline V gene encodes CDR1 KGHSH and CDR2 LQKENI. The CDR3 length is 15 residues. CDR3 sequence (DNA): TGTGCCAGCTCACCAGTGGAAGCCTACCTGGGAGAGCAGTACTTC. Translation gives CASSPVEAYLGEQYF. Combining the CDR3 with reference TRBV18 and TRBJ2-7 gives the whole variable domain NAGVMQNPRHLVRRRGQEARLRCSPMKGHSHVYWYRQLPEEGLKFMVYLQKENIIDESGMPKERFSAEFPKEGPSILRIQQVVRGDSAAYFCASSPVEAYLGEQYFGPGTRLTVT.

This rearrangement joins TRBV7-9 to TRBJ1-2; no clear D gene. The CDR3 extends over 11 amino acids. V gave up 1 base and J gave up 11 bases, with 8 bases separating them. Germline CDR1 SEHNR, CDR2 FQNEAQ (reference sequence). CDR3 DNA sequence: TGTGCCAGCAGCTTAGATTGGGAGTACACCTTC. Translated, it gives CASSLDWEYTF.

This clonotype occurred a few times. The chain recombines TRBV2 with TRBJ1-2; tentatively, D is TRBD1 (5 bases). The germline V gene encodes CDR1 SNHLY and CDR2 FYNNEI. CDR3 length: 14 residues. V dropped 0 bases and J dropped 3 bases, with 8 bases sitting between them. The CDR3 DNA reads TGTGCCAGCAGTGAAGCGGGGCTTTACTATGGCTACACCTTC. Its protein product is CASSEAGLYYGYTF. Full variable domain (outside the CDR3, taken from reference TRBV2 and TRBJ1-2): EPEVTQTPSHQVTQMGQEVILRCVPISNHLYFYWYRQILGQKVEFLVSFYNNEISEKSEIFDDQFSVERPDGSNFTLKIRSTKLEDSAMYFCASSEAGLYYGYTFGSGTRLTVV.

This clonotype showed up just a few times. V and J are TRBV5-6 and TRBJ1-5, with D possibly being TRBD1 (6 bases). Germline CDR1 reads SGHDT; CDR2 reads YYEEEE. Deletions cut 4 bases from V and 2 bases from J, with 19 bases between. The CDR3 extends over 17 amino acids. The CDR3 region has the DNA TGTGCCAGCAGCCCCGGGGGCCGGCAGTCGGGCAATCAGCCCCAGCATTTT. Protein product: CASSPGGRQSGNQPQHF. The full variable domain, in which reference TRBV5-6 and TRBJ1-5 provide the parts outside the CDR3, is DAGVTQSPTHLIKTRGQQVTLRCSPKSGHDTVSWYQQALGQGPQFIFQYYEEEERQRGNFPDRFSGHQFPNYSSELNVNALLLGDSALYLCASSPGGRQSGNQPQHFGDGTRLSIL.

CDR3 bases: TGTGCCAGCAGTGAAGACCCCGCGGACAGATCGAACATTCAGTACTTC. This sequence encodes CASSEDPADRSNIQYF. The rearrangement links TRBV6-1 to TRBJ2-4; maybe TRBD1 (6 bases). The V gene's germline CDR1 is MNHNS and CDR2 SASEGT. The CDR3 is made up of 16 amino acids. Trimming removed 1 base at V and 7 bases at J, with 17 bases between.

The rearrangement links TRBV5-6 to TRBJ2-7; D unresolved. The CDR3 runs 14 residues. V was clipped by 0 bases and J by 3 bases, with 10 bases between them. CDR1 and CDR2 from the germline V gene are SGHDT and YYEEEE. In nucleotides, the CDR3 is TGTGCCAGCAGCTTGGGCGGTGATTTCTACGAGCAGTACTTC. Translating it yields CASSLGGDFYEQYF.

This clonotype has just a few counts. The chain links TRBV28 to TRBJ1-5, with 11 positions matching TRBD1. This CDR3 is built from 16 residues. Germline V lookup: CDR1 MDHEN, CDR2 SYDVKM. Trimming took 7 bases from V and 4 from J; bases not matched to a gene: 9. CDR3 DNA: TGTGCCAGCAAGCACGGGACAGGGGGTGGGAATCAGCCCCAGCATTTT. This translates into CASKHGTGGGNQPQHF.

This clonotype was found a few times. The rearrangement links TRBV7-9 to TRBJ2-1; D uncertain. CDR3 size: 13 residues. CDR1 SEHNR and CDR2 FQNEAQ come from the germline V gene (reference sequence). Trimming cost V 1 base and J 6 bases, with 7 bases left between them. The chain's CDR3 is CASSLVGVNEQFF. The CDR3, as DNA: TGTGCCAGCAGCTTAGTTGGGGTCAATGAGCAGTTCTTC.

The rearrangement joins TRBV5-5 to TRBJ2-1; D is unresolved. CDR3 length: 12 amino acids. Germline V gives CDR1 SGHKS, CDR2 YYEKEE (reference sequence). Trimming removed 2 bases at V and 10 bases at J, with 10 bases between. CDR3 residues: CASSFDILEQFF. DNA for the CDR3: TGTGCCAGCAGCTTTGACATCTTAGAGCAGTTCTTC.

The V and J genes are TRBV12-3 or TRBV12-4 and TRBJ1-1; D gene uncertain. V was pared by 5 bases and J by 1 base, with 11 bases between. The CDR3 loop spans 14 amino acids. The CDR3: CASSPLTQNTEAFF. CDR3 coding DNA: TGTGCCAGCAGTCCCTTGACGCAGAACACTGAAGCTTTCTTT.

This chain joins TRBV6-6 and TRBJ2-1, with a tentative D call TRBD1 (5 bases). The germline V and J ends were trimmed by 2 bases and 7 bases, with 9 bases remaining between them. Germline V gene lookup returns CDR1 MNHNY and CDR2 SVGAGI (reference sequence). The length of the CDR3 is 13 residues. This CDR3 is CASSYGAENEQFF. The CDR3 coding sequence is TGTGCCAGCAGTTACGGGGCAGAAAATGAGCAGTTCTTC.

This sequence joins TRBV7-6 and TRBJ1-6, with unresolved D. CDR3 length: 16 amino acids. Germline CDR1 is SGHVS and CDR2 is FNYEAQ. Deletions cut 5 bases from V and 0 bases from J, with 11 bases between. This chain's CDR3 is CASSPGRSSYNSPLHF. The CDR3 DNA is TGTGCCAGCAGCCCTGGACGGAGCTCCTATAATTCACCCCTCCACTTT.

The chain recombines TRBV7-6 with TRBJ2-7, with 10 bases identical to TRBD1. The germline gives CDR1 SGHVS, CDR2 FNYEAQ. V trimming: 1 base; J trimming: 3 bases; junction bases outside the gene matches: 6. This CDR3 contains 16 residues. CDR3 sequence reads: CASSLEWGTGVYEQYF. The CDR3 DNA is TGTGCCAGCAGCTTAGAGTGGGGGACAGGGGTCTACGAGCAGTACTTC.

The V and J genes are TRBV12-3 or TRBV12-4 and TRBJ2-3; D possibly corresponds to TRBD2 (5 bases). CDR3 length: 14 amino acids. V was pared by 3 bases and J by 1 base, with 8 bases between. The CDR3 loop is CASSFGVGTDTQYF. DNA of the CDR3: TGTGCCAGCAGTTTCGGGGTTGGCACAGATACGCAGTATTTT.

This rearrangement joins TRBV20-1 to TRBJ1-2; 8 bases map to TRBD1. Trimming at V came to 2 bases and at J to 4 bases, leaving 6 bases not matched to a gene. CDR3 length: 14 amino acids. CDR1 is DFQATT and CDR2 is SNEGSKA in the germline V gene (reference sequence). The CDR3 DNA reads TGCAGTGCTAGACACGGACAGGGCCGCTATGGCTACACCTTC. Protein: CSARHGQGRYGYTF.

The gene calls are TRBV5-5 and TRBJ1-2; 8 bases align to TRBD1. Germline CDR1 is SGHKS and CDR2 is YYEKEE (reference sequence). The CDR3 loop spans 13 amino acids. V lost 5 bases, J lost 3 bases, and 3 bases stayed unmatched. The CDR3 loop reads CASRPGQDYGYTF. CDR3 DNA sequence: TGTGCCAGCAGGCCGGGACAGGACTATGGCTACACCTTC. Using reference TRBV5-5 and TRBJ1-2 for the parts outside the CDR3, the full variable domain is DAGVTQSPTHLIKTRGQQVTLRCSPISGHKSVSWYQQVLGQGPQFIFQYYEKEERGRGNFPDRFSARQFPNYSSELNVNALLLGDSALYLCASRPGQDYGYTFGSGTRLTVV.

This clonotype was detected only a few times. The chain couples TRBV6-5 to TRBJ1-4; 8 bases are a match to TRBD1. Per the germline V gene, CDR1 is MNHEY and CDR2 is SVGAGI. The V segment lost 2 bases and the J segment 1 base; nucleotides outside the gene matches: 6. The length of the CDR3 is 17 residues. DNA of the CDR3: TGTGCCAGCAGTTACGACAGGGGTGGTAGAACTAATGAAAAACTGTTTTTT. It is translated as CASSYDRGGRTNEKLFF.

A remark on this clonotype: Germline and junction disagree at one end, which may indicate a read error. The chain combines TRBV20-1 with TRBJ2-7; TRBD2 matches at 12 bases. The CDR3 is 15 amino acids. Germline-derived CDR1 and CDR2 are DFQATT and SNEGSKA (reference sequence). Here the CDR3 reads CSVRALAGGSYEQYF. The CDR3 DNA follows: TGCAGTGTTAGAGCCCTAGCGGGGGGGTCCTACGAGCAGTACTTC.

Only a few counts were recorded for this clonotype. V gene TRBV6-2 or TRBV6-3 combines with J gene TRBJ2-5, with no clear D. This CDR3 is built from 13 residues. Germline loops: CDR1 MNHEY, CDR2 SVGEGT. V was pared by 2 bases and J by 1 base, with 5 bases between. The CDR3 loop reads CASSYTFQETQYF. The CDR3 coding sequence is TGTGCCAGCAGTTACACCTTCCAAGAGACCCAGTACTTC.

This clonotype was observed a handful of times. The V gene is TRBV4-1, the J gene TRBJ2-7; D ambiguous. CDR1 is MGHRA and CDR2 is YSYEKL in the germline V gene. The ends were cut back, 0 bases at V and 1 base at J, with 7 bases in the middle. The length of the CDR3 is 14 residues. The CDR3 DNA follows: TGCGCCAGCAGCCAAGAGGCCCGGTCCTACGAGCAGTACTTC. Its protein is CASSQEARSYEQYF.

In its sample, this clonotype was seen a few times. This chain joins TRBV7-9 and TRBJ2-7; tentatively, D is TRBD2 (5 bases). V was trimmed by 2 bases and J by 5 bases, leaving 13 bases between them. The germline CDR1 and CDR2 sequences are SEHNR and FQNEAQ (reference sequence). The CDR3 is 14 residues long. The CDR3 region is CASSLLERWDEQYF. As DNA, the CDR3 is TGTGCCAGCAGCTTACTCGAGCGGTGGGACGAGCAGTACTTC. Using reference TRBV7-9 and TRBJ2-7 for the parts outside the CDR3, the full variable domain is DTGVSQNPRHKITKRGQNVTFRCDPISEHNRLYWYRQTLGQGPEFLTYFQNEAQLEKSRLLSDRFSAERPKGSFSTLEIQRTEQGDSAMYLCASSLLERWDEQYFGPGTRLTVT.

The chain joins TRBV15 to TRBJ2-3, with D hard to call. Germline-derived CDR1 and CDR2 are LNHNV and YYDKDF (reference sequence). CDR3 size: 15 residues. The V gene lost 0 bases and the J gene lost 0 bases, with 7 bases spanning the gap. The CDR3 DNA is TGTGCCACCAGCAGAGATTGGGCTAGCACAGATACGCAGTATTTT. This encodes CATSRDWASTDTQYF. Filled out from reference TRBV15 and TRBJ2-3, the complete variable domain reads DAMVIQNPRYQVTQFGKPVTLSCSQTLNHNVMYWYQQKSSQAPKLLFHYYDKDFNNEADTPDNFQSRRPNTSFCFLDIRSPGLGDTAMYLCATSRDWASTDTQYFGPGTRLTVL.

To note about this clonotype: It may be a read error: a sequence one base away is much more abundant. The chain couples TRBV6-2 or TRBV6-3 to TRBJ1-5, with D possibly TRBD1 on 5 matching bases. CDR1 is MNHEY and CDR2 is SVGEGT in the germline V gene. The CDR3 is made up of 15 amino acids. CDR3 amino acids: CARSPPGHPNQPQHF. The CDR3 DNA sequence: TGTGCCCGCAGTCCCCCCGGACACCCGAATCAGCCCCAGCATTTT.

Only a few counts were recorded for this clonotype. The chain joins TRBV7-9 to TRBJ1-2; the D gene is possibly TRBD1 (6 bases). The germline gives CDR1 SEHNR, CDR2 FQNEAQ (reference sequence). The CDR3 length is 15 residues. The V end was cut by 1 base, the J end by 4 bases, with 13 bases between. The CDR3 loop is CASSLGGGTSYGYTF. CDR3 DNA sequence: TGTGCCAGCAGCTTAGGGGGGGGCACAAGCTATGGCTACACCTTC.